This TCR beta chain came from a study of immune evolution from preneoplasia to lung adenocarcinoma (dated by TCRdb to the early 2020s). Context from the whole study: HLA loss of heterozygosity was found in over 6% of AIS, about 14% of MIA and 30% to 40% of ADC lesions, and in no AAH lesions. The study combined immune gene expression, TCR sequencing and multiplex immunofluorescence to profile immune contexture across lung adenocarcinoma precursors and invasive adenocarcinoma. Resected precursor lesions (AAH, AIS, MIA) and invasive adenocarcinomas were compared against paired morphologically normal lung tissue. Sample size was based on specimen availability rather than a prior power calculation. Whole exome sequencing and methylation data from the same cohort of nodules were integrated with the immune data. The overall cohort comprised approximately 53 patients with pulmonary nodules who underwent surgical resection. A total of some 53 patients contributed TCR sequencing data. It was reported in the study that 90 to 120 samples were used for TCR sequencing. POLYSOLVER was used to infer Class I HLA alleles from exome data, while LOHHLA was used to detect allele-specific HLA loss. Broader findings and caveats from the paper: Because all patients were from Japan and China, applicability to Western populations was uncertain. Normal lung had the highest top T cell clone frequencies, which appeared to decline progressively from AAH through AIS, MIA and invasive adenocarcinoma. The highest T cell clonality was observed in KRAS-mutant nodules compared with EGFR-mutant or double wild-type lesions. Findings were based on association rather than direct causation; larger cohorts with long-term follow-up and longitudinal biopsies were deemed needed. The highest clonality was observed in normal lung, whereas higher T cell density and diversity but lower clonality appeared to be present in later-stage lesions.

In the case of this clone: The target of this receptor is not known. Nothing much larger sits one base from this clone, and base qualities are not available.

Using the immunoSEQ hsTCRbeta Kit, TCR beta CDR3 regions were sequenced from DNA. On the authors' methods: TCR sequencing data were analysed with the ImmunoSEQ Analyzer. T cell clonality was defined as 1 minus Pielou's evenness, as computed on productive rearrangements. To measure T cell diversity, the inverse Simpson index was applied to productive templates. T cell density was expressed as TCR beta template counts normalized to usable DNA, with usable DNA estimated by amplifying and sequencing housekeeping genes. TCR metrics were compared across histologic stages using two-sided Kruskal-Wallis tests. TCRdb stores this immuneACCESS table with in-frame sequences only. Part of the clones is absent; in the studies checked, under half of the shortfall reflects unresolved V genes, and no reason is known for the rest. V, J and clone size are those of that table, while D and trimming were read from the DNA. The sample profile shows some 6,900 clones; approximately 73% of them were found once. The top ten clones comprise roughly 9.8% of the sample.

The CDR3 numbers 17 residues from cysteine through phenylalanine. Only the CDR3 portion is preserved as DNA: 51 bases, with reading frame beginning at the first base. Based on the germline V gene (reference sequence), the CDR1 and CDR2 sequences are SEHNR and FQNEAQ. V loses 1 base of germline sequence and J loses 2 bases, and the interval between the two ends is 15 bases. Between the mid-2010s and the late 2010s, the patients underwent resection in either Japan or China. The histologic diagnosis of each case was independently confirmed on H&E slides by two lung cancer pathologists. To enrich premalignant or tumor cells for nucleic acid extraction, macro-dissection was performed after pathologic assessment. The AllPrep DNA/RNA FFPE Kit was used to isolate DNA from FFPE tissue.

The specimen was FFPE lung adenocarcinoma in situ tissue. The intended sense of this specimen's cell subset or site label: preinvasive adenocarcinoma in situ (AIS). The rearrangement joined TRBV7-9 to TRBJ2-4; TRBD2 is a weak D gene call, 5 bases matching. The receptor was isolated from a donor at least 70 years old with lung adenocarcinoma. The DNA is TGTGCCAGCAGCTTAGTGCTGCGAAGAGGGTCCAAAAACATTCAGTACTTC. Translated, this is CASSLVLRRGSKNIQYF.